The entry below gives a single T cell receptor beta chain sequence along with its context. The data belong to a study of blood T cell repertoires in COVID-19. Study-level information: Samples of COVID-19 (acute and convalescent) were obtained from the United States, Italy and Spain. T cells, B-cell-depleted T cells, or PBMCs supplied cDNA or gDNA.

CDR1 is MNHEY and CDR2 is SVGAGI in the germline V gene. This CDR3 region has 13 residues. Trimming removed 4 bases at V and 0 bases at J, with 6 bases between. Original methodology: The authors estimated nucleated cell counts from reference gene primer amplification. TCRdb's copy holds only in-frame clones and misses some; the assay was immunoSEQ multiplex PCR. Clone size and the V and J calls come from that table; the DNA yielded D and trimming. The sample holds approximately 260,000 clones, approximately 78% seen once. Sequenced input: peripheral blood. This TCR was recovered from an older woman with active or convalescent COVID-19. V usage is TRBV6-5 and J usage is TRBJ1-1; D call uncertain. The CDR3 nucleotides read TGTGCCAGCAGTTTGCAGATGAACACTGAAGCTTTCTTT. Amino acid sequence: CASSLQMNTEAFF.